The 13 T cell receptor beta chains below were found in one sample sequenced in a study of spatial heterogeneity in lung cancer (dated by TCRdb to the late 2010s). The library was generated by 5' RACE. Sequencing was carried out with a NextSeq 500. TCRdb reran the public reads through fastp at Q25 and MiXCR, keeping productive beta chains. Every distinct CDR3 protein forms one entry, paired with its most common genes and DNA. The sample table holds about 1,000 distinct CDR3 sequences, of which 25% to 35% were seen once. The top ten constitute around 18% of the sample. Taken with the paper, the label for time point translates to: sample taken at primary tumor resection. For TCR sequencing, whole RNA was extracted from tumor and nontumor lung tissue, or from cryopreserved PBMC samples, and no cell sorting was done. Sequenced material: PBMCs, taken at surgery. All receptors derive from a female donor with early-stage non-small cell lung cancer.

On this clonotype itself: With the library built for alpha chains, this beta chain is off target and its frequency is not meaningful. J is TRBJ2-1 and V is TRBV12-3 or TRBV12-4; 14 bases match TRBD2. The CDR3 has 14 amino acids. J gave up 8 bases and V 5 bases, and 2 bases lay outside the gene matches. CDR3 region: CASSGTSGGDEQFF. Written as DNA, the CDR3 is TGTGCCAGCAGTGGGACTAGCGGGGGCGATGAGCAGTTCTTC.

This clonotype was recorded a few times. The library was designed around alpha chains, so this beta chain is a stray read whose abundance carries little weight. The rearrangement uses TRBV7-9 and TRBJ2-1; TRBD2 aligns across 8 bases. The CDR3 contains 16 residues. Germline assignment: CDR1 SEHNR and CDR2 FQNEAQ (reference sequence). Trimming cost V 3 bases and J 2 bases; bases outside gene matches: 6. The CDR3 reads CASSLWLAGTYNEQFF. In DNA form, the CDR3 reads TGTGCCAGCAGCTTGTGGCTAGCGGGCACCTACAATGAGCAGTTCTTC.

This clonotype was seen more than once but under ten times. Because the library targeted alpha chains, this beta chain is an off-target read whose size means little. CDR3 sequence reads: CASSQVLAGGPYNEQFF. The CDR3 nucleotides are TGTGCCAGCAGCCAAGTCCTAGCGGGGGGGCCCTACAATGAGCAGTTCTTC. The chain recombines TRBV3-1 with TRBJ2-1, with TRBD2 matching over 12 bases. The CDR3 covers 17 residues. V lost 1 base to trimming and J lost 2 bases; unmatched junction nucleotides: 3. In germline, CDR1 is LGHDT, CDR2 YNNKEL (reference sequence).

This clonotype was seen a few times. The library was designed around alpha chains, so this beta chain is a stray read whose abundance carries little weight. This chain links TRBV18 with TRBJ2-7, with a weak D call TRBD1 (6 bases). From germline, CDR1 is KGHSH and CDR2 LQKENI. This CDR3 has 13 amino acids. Trimming pared 5 bases from V and 4 bases from J, leaving 12 bases between. Here the CDR3 reads CASSVGQSYEQYV. In DNA, the CDR3 is TGTGCCAGCTCAGTTGGACAGTCTTACGAGCAGTACGTC.

This clonotype was seen only a few times. For a library built for alpha chains, this beta chain is a stray read; little rests on its size. The V call is TRBV12-3 or TRBV12-4, the J call TRBJ1-2; unclear D gene. CDR3 size: 13 residues. The ends were cut back, 4 bases at V and 2 bases at J, with 8 bases in the middle. The CDR3 loop is CASSYGENYGYTF. CDR3 in DNA: TGTGCCAGCAGTTACGGGGAGAACTATGGCTACACCTTC.

A word on this clonotype: This sequence may be a read error, since a much larger clone differs from it by one base. The library was prepared for alpha chains; this beta chain is a stray read, so its frequency means little. The rearrangement links TRBV5-4 to TRBJ2-3; D remains ambiguous. The CDR3 spans 14 residues. V was cut by 5 bases and J by 1 base, with 11 bases left in between. In germline, CDR1 is SGHNT, CDR2 YYREEE (reference sequence). CDR3 sequence: CASSARRGTDTQYF. Written as DNA, the CDR3 is TGTGCCAGCAGTGCGCGGCGAGGCACAGATACGCAGTATTTT.

Sample share makes this clonotype hyperexpanded. A library made for alpha chains picked up this beta chain off target, so its size means little. The chain employs TRBV5-1 and TRBJ2-3; D is uncertain. V lost 0 bases and J 2 bases, leaving 10 bases between the germline ends. This CDR3 comprises 15 residues. Germline loops: CDR1 SGHRS, CDR2 YFSETQ. The CDR3 coding sequence is TGCGCCAGCAGCTTGGCTCGAGATTTCACAGATACGCAGTATTTT. Translation: CASSLARDFTDTQYF.

As to this clonotype: Since it is a stray read in a library aimed at alpha chains, this beta chain has a size that is not meaningful. The chain combines TRBV6-6 with TRBJ2-3, with D possibly matching TRBD2 (5 bases). Germline values: CDR1 MNHNY, CDR2 SVGAGI (reference sequence). The CDR3 runs 14 residues. V dropped 8 bases and J dropped 5 bases, with 17 bases sitting between them. Written as DNA, the CDR3 is TGTGCCAGCTCGGGGAGCGATGGTAAAGATACGCAGTATTTT. Protein product: CASSGSDGKDTQYF.

Remarks on this clonotype: Since it is a stray read in a library aimed at alpha chains, this beta chain has a size that is not meaningful. The rearrangement joins TRBV7-2 to TRBJ2-3; weak D call: TRBD2 (5 bases). The CDR3 consists of 14 residues. Per the germline V gene, CDR1 is SGHTA and CDR2 is FQGNSA. V gave up 2 bases and J gave up 2 bases, with 8 bases separating them. The CDR3: CASSLQRSTDTQYF. The CDR3 DNA reads as TGTGCCAGCAGCTTACAGCGGTCCACAGATACGCAGTATTTT.

As regards this clonotype: Little can be read into the size of this beta chain, an off-target read in a library designed for alpha chains. V usage is TRBV5-1 and J usage is TRBJ2-1; 13 bases match TRBD2. Looked up from germline, CDR1 is SGHRS and CDR2 is YFSETQ. Losses at the gene ends were 1 base for V and 9 bases for J; bases not matched to a gene: 4. The CDR3 has 15 residues. CDR3 amino acids: CASSLQTSGRSEQFF. The CDR3 DNA sequence: TGCGCCAGCAGCTTGCAGACTAGCGGGAGGAGTGAGCAGTTCTTC. The full variable domain, in which reference TRBV5-1 and TRBJ2-1 provide the parts outside the CDR3, is KAGVTQTPRYLIKTRGQQVTLSCSPISGHRSVSWYQQTPGQGLQFLFEYFSETQRNKGNFPGRFSGRQFSNSRSEMNVSTLELGDSALYLCASSLQTSGRSEQFFGPGTRLTVL.

Remarks on this clonotype: Because this beta chain is a stray read in a library intended to capture alpha chains, its abundance should not be given much weight. This rearrangement joins TRBV29-1 to TRBJ2-4, with no clear D. The ends were cut back, 3 bases at V and 1 base at J, with 16 bases in the middle. Germline V CDR1 and CDR2: SQVTM, ANQGSEA. CDR3 size: 16 residues. CDR3 residues: CSVDRTGGLAKNIQYF. The CDR3 bases are TGCAGCGTTGACCGGACGGGCGGTCTGGCCAAAAACATTCAGTACTTC.

Concerning this clonotype: A library made for alpha chains picked up this beta chain off target, so its size means little. The genes are TRBV28 and TRBJ2-7; tentatively, D is TRBD2 (5 bases). There are 14 residues in the CDR3. The germline CDR1 and CDR2 sequences are MDHEN and SYDVKM. V lost 2 bases and J lost 5, with 13 bases in between. The CDR3 DNA reads TGTGCCAGCAGTTTAACGGGAAGCAGCCACGAGCAGTACTTC. This sequence encodes CASSLTGSSHEQYF.

Within the sample, this clonotype is large (0.1 to 1%). Since the library was made to target alpha chains, this beta chain is a stray read and its abundance is not meaningful. The chain uses TRBV7-2 and TRBJ2-4; D possibly corresponds to TRBD2 (5 bases). The CDR3 spans 14 residues. V was shortened by 4 bases and J by 0 bases, with 7 bases between the two germline ends. The germline CDR1 and CDR2 sequences are SGHTA and FQGNSA. CDR3 in amino acids: CASSSAVAKNIQYF. The CDR3, as DNA: TGTGCCAGCAGCTCAGCGGTAGCCAAAAACATTCAGTACTTC.